Listed below are T cell receptor beta chains from one sample, sequenced in a study of monozygotic twins with inflammatory bowel disease. TCRdb re-called the 5' RACE reads and gives one entry per CDR3 protein, without DNA. Its table lists 80,000 or so distinct CDR3 sequences. Sequenced material: blood. Receptors were obtained from a human donor with ulcerative colitis or Crohn's disease, or a healthy co-twin of an affected twin (not recorded which). CDR3s include the opening cysteine and the closing phenylalanine or tryptophan. Each record gives: V gene, J gene, CDR3 length, CDR3 protein.

TRBV5-6,TRBJ1-6,12,CASSPGTSPLHF
TRBV6-5,TRBJ2-1,15,CASGTQQGTYNEQFF
TRBV10-3,TRBJ2-3,15,CAIREGAGGTDTQYF
TRBV6-1,TRBJ2-3,15,CASSRKQGAADTQYF
TRBV29-1,TRBJ1-1,13,CSVGTGTNTEAFF
TRBV20-1,TRBJ1-6,16,CSARGGHTLPNSPLHF
TRBV7-6,TRBJ1-6,16,CASSLFRTGNNSPLHF
TRBV29-1,TRBJ2-7,14,CSVGGGRQLYEQYF
TRBV5-1,TRBJ1-2,12,CASSSDLYGYTF
TRBV12-3/TRBV12-4,TRBJ1-2,14,CAVIGGEVNYGYTF
TRBV9,TRBJ1-4,14,CASSRWTGGEKLFF
TRBV20-1,TRBJ2-7,13,CSARTSGRYEQYF
TRBV12-3/TRBV12-4,TRBJ1-2,11,CASSLGYGYTF
TRBV7-2,TRBJ1-6,12,CASSLEPSPLHF
TRBV5-6,TRBJ2-5,13,CASSPGPGETQYF
TRBV5-8,TRBJ1-2,11,CASSLTYGYTF
TRBV7-2,TRBJ2-2,14,CASQRTGYAGELFF
TRBV20-1,TRBJ1-5,11,CSARSLGPQHF
TRBV9,TRBJ2-3,14,CASTGGHFTDTQYF
TRBV20-1,TRBJ2-5,16,CSARGLIAGDQETQYF
TRBV11-2,TRBJ2-3,15,CASSLEGLFSDTQYF
TRBV11-2,TRBJ2-6,14,CAGGVRSGANVLTF
TRBV29-1,TRBJ2-2,12,CSVGQGAGELFF
TRBV18,TRBJ1-4,13,CASSSLRGEKLFF
TRBV19,TRBJ1-5,14,CASSGTYSNQPQHF
TRBV19,TRBJ1-1,14,CASRDRPNGPEAFF
TRBV2,TRBJ1-5,14,CASRGGTGDQPQHF
TRBV5-4,TRBJ2-3,13,CASSWEITDTQYF
TRBV7-2,TRBJ2-7,16,CASSLGHTGVAYEQYF
TRBV29-1,TRBJ2-1,14,CSVATSGEYNEQFF
TRBV15,TRBJ2-7,12,CATSGQSYEQYF
TRBV10-3,TRBJ2-5,13,CATRRDYQETQYF
TRBV6-2/TRBV6-3,TRBJ2-7,15,CASSSNRDSPYEQYF
TRBV4-1,TRBJ1-1,14,CASSPHAGNTEAFF
TRBV5-1,TRBJ2-2,14,CASSGTANTGELFF
TRBV10-3,TRBJ1-5,14,CAISESGSNQPQHF
TRBV5-1,TRBJ1-6,12,CASSLGNRLLHF
TRBV20-1,TRBJ2-1,16,CSARDAGLSSYNEQFF
TRBV18,TRBJ1-2,12,CASSRPSGGYTF
TRBV11-2,TRBJ1-4,15,CASSLAPQPTEKLFF
TRBV19,TRBJ2-1,14,CASSIQRTYNEQFF
TRBV7-6,TRBJ1-1,18,CASSPTDRGTHMNTEAFF
TRBV29-1,TRBJ2-7,14,CSARGPGASYEQYF
TRBV6-1,TRBJ2-6,14,CASRGTGVANVLTF
TRBV7-2,TRBJ2-7,13,CASSTTAHYEQYF
TRBV20-1,TRBJ1-1,14,CSARDVDRAAEAFF
TRBV7-9,TRBJ2-7,17,CASSLSPGTESSYEQYF